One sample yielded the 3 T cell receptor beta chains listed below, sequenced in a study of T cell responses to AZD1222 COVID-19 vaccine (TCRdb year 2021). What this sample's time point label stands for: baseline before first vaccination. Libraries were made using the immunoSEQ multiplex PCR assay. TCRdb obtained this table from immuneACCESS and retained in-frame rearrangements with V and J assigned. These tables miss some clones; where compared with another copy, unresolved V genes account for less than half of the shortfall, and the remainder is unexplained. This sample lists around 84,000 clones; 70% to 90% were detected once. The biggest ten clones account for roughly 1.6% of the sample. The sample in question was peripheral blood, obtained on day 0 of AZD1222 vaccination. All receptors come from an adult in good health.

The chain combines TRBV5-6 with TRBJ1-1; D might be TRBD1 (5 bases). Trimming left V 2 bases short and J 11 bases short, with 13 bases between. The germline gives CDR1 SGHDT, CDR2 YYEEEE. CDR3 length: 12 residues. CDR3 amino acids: CASSFGLKGAFF. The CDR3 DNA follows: TGTGCCAGCAGCTTCGGATTGAAGGGGGCTTTCTTT. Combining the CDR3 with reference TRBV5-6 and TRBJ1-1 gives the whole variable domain DAGVTQSPTHLIKTRGQQVTLRCSPKSGHDTVSWYQQALGQGPQFIFQYYEEEERQRGNFPDRFSGHQFPNYSSELNVNALLLGDSALYLCASSFGLKGAFFGQGTRLTVV.

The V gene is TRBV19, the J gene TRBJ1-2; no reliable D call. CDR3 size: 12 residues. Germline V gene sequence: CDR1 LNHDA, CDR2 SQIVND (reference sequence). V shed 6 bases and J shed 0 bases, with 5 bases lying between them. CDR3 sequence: CASRAANYGYTF. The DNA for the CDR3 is TGTGCCAGTAGGGCAGCTAACTATGGCTACACCTTC. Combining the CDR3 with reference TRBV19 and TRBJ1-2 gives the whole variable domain DGGITQSPKYLFRKEGQNVTLSCEQNLNHDAMYWYRQDPGQGLRLIYYSQIVNDFQKGDIAEGYSVSREKKESFPLTVTSAQKNPTAFYLCASRAANYGYTFGSGTRLTVV.

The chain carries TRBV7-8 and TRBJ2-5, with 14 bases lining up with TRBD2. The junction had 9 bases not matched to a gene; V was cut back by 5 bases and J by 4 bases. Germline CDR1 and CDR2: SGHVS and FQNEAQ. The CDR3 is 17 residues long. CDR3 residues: CASSPRLAGGRRETQYF. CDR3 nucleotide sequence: TGTGCCAGCAGCCCCAGACTAGCGGGAGGGCGACGAGAGACCCAGTACTTC.